This T cell receptor beta chain is drawn from a study of response to subunit inactivated influenza vaccine. Study-wide findings and caveats: The authors put forward the suggestion that each seasonal influenza vaccination may bring in only a limited number of new T cells.

TCRdb re-called the RT-PCR reads through MiXCR, storing one row per CDR3 protein. The table lists roughly 700,000 distinct CDR3 sequences, 15% to 19% of them singletons, with more than 9% in the top ten. Concerning this clonotype: Its cognate antigen is unknown.

The specimen was PBMCs from blood, collected roughly 13 days after vaccination. This receptor was identified in a man in his fifties or sixties who received an inactivated influenza vaccine.

The CDR3: CSALHPDVTFSYEQYF. The DNA for the CDR3 is TGCAGTGCCCTTCACCCCGACGTGACCTTCTCCTACGAGCAGTACTTC. This chain uses TRBV20-1 with TRBJ2-7; D gene unclear. V lost 6 bases to trimming and J lost 0 bases, with 21 bases between them. The germline gives CDR1 DFQATT, CDR2 SNEGSKA (reference sequence). This CDR3 is built from 16 residues.